This entry features one TCR beta chain sequence. Random hexamers were used to reverse transcribe the RNA input (about 0.5 to 1 ug). TCRdb called the immunoSEQ multiplex PCR reads again in MiXCR, with one record for every CDR3 protein. Among almost 450,000 distinct CDR3 sequences, around 85% were seen once, and the ten largest hold approximately 0.12%. The V gene's germline CDR1 is LGHDT and CDR2 YNNKEL (reference sequence). The CDR3 has 15 residues. Trimming removed 2 bases at V and 4 bases at J, with 12 bases between. The sample comes from a study of CD8 T cells in Susac syndrome. The chain couples TRBV3-1 to TRBJ1-5; D call uncertain. The sequenced sample consisted of CD8+ T cells from PBMCs. The sequence was collected from a human donor with multiple sclerosis. The CDR3 here is CASSQYGDPNQPQHF. The CDR3 DNA sequence: TGTGCCAGCAGCCAATACGGGGATCCGAATCAGCCCCAGCATTTT.